Listed here are 10 T cell receptor beta chains from one sample, sequenced in a study of blood T cell repertoires in COVID-19. Here immunoSEQ multiplex PCR was the method, and the copy in TCRdb shows in-frame clones only, minus some. Of just over 300,000 clones listed, roughly 86% are singletons. Input material: peripheral blood. These receptors all come from a woman under 40 with COVID-19, enrolled during active disease.

The chain's CDR3 is CASSFRRGYNAGELFF. CDR3 bases: TGTGCCAGCAGTTTCCGGCGGGGGTATAATGCCGGGGAGCTGTTTTTT. The chain joins TRBV27 to TRBJ2-2; 7 bases match TRBD2. CDR1 is MNHEY, CDR2 SMNVEV, per germline (reference sequence). The CDR3 is 16 amino acids. V lost 3 bases and J lost 6; bases outside the gene matches: 10.

V and J are TRBV7-9 and TRBJ2-3, with D possibly matching TRBD2 (7 bases). Germline V lookup: CDR1 SEHNR, CDR2 FQNEAQ (reference sequence). V was pared by 5 bases and J by 2 bases, with 17 bases between. There are 16 residues in the CDR3. The chain's CDR3 is CASSPAVRGLTDTQYF. The CDR3 nucleotides are TGTGCCAGCAGCCCAGCGGTGCGGGGGCTCACAGATACGCAGTATTTT. The complete variable domain, with remaining parts taken from reference TRBV7-9 and TRBJ2-3, reads DTGVSQNPRHKITKRGQNVTFRCDPISEHNRLYWYRQTLGQGPEFLTYFQNEAQLEKSRLLSDRFSAERPKGSFSTLEIQRTEQGDSAMYLCASSPAVRGLTDTQYFGPGTRLTVL.

The chain combines TRBV7-3 with TRBJ1-2; D might be TRBD1 (5 bases). The CDR3 has 15 residues. With 6 bases removed from V and 2 bases from J, the gap between germline ends came to 16 bases. CDR1 and CDR2 (germline): SGHTA, FQGTGA. The CDR3 sequence: CASRKMAGQNYGYTF. DNA of the CDR3: TGTGCCAGCAGGAAAATGGCAGGGCAAAACTATGGCTACACCTTC.

The CDR3 loop reads CASSIYNQPQHF. The CDR3 bases are TGTGCCAGTAGTATCTACAATCAGCCCCAGCATTTT. V gene TRBV19 combines with J gene TRBJ1-5; D uncertain. The CDR3 runs 12 residues. CDR1 and CDR2 from the germline V gene are LNHDA and SQIVND (reference sequence). Trimming shortened V by 3 bases and J by 3 bases, and 3 bases separated the two germline ends.

V usage is TRBV12-3 or TRBV12-4 and J usage is TRBJ2-2; D not resolved. CDR3 length: 12 amino acids. Trimming stripped 5 bases from V and 7 bases from J, with 8 bases between. CDR3 sequence (DNA): TGTGCCAGCAGTGGATCGGGCGGGGAGCTGTTTTTT. It codes for CASSGSGGELFF.

V usage is TRBV6-1 and J usage is TRBJ2-3, with D unclear. The CDR3 consists of 14 residues. Germline-derived CDR1 and CDR2 are MNHNS and SASEGT. Trimming took 0 bases from V and 1 from J, leaving 5 bases between them. The CDR3 loop reads CASSEAPGTDTQYF. In DNA form, the CDR3 reads TGTGCCAGCAGTGAAGCCCCTGGCACAGATACGCAGTATTTT.

J is TRBJ1-5 and V is TRBV28, with 7 bases matching TRBD1. V gave up 7 bases and J gave up 4 bases; unmatched junction bases: 13. The CDR3 runs 16 residues. From germline, CDR1 is MDHEN and CDR2 SYDVKM. CDR3 nucleotides: TGTGCCAGCATCGCCTGGGCACAGGGGTTTAATCAGCCCCAGCATTTT. It encodes CASIAWAQGFNQPQHF.

The CDR3 sequence is CASSTTRGETQYF. The CDR3 region has the DNA TGTGCCAGCAGCACGACCCGGGGGGAGACCCAGTACTTC. This rearrangement joins TRBV7-9 to TRBJ2-5, with D possibly TRBD2 on 6 matching bases. Per the germline V gene, CDR1 is SEHNR and CDR2 is FQNEAQ (reference sequence). V gave up 5 bases and J gave up 5 bases, with 12 bases separating them. There are 13 residues in the CDR3.

V and J are TRBV20-1 and TRBJ1-5, with TRBD1 as a possible D gene (5 bases). Germline-derived CDR1 and CDR2 are DFQATT and SNEGSKA (reference sequence). The V gene lost 6 bases and the J gene lost 1 base, with 25 bases spanning the gap. CDR3 size: 18 residues. CDR3 nucleotide sequence: TGCAGTGCCAGTCCTGACGGGGGAATAGGAGTAAGCAATCAGCCCCAGCATTTT. Its protein product is CSASPDGGIGVSNQPQHF.

Worth noting for this clone: The sample holds other DNA sequences that translate to the same CDR3. This chain joins TRBV18 and TRBJ1-1, with D unresolved. The germline CDR1 and CDR2 sequences are KGHSH and LQKENI. V gave up 2 bases and J gave up 6 bases, with 7 bases separating them. This CDR3 spans 12 amino acids. The chain's CDR3 is CASSPDRAEAFF. DNA of the CDR3: TGTGCCAGCTCACCAGACCGGGCTGAAGCTTTCTTT.